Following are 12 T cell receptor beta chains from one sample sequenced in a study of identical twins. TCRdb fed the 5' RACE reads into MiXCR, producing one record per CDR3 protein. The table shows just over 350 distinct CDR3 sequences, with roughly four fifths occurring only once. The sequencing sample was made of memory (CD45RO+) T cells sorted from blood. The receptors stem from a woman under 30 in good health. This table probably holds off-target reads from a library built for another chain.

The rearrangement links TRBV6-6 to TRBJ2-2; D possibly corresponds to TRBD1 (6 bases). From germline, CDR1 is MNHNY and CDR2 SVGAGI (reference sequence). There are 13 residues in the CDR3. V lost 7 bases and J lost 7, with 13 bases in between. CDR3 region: CASTNRENGELFF. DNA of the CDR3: TGTGCCAGCACCAACAGGGAGAACGGGGAGCTGTTTTTT.

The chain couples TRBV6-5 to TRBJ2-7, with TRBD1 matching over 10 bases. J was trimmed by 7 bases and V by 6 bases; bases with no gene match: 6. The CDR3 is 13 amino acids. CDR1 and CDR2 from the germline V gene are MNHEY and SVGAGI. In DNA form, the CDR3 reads TGTGCCAGCAGCGCGACAGGGGGCCGGGAGCAGTACTTC. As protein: CASSATGGREQYF.

This CDR3 is CASSHRDRGVEQYF. In DNA, the CDR3 is TGTGCCAGCAGCCACCGGGACAGGGGTGTCGAGCAGTACTTC. The chain carries TRBV7-9 and TRBJ2-7; TRBD1 agrees at 10 bases. CDR3 length: 14 amino acids. With 5 bases clipped from V and 6 bases from J, the junction kept 7 bases outside the gene matches. Germline V gene lookup returns CDR1 SEHNR and CDR2 FQNEAQ (reference sequence).

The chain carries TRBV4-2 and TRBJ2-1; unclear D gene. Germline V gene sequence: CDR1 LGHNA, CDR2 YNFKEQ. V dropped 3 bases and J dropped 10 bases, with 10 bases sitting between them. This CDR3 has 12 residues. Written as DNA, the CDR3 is TGTGCCAGCAGCCACCCAATGGAGGAGCAGTTCTTC. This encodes CASSHPMEEQFF.

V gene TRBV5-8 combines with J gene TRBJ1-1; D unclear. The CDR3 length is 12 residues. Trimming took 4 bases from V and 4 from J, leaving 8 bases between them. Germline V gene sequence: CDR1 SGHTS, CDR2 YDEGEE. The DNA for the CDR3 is TGTGCCAGCAGCCTGGGAAGCACTGAAGCTTTCTTT. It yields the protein CASSLGSTEAFF.

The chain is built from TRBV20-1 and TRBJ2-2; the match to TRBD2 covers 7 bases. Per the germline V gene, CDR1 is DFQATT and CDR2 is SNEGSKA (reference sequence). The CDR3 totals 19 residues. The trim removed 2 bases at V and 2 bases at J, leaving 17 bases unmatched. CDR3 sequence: CSARLAERGRISNTGELFF. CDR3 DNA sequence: TGCAGTGCTAGACTAGCGGAGAGGGGCCGAATATCAAACACCGGGGAGCTGTTTTTT.

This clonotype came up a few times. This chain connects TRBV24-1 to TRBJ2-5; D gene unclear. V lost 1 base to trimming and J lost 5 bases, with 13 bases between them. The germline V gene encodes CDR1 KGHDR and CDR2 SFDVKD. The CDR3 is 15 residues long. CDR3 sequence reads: CATSDFGRGEETQYF. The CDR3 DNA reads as TGTGCCACCAGTGATTTTGGGCGAGGAGAGGAGACCCAGTACTTC.

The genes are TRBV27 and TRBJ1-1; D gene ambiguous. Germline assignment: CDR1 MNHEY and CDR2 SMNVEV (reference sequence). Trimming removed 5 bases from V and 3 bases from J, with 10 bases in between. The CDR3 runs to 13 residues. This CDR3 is CASSPSLYTEAFF. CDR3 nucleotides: TGTGCCAGCAGTCCAAGTCTGTACACTGAAGCTTTCTTT.

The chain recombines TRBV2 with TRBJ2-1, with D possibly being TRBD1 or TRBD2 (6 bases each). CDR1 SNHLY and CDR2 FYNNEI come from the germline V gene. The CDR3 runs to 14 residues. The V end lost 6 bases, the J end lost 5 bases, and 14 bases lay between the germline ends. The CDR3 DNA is TGTGCCAGCAGAGGGGGGAGGATCCACAATGAGCAGTTCTTC. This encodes CASRGGRIHNEQFF.

The CDR3, as DNA: TGTGCCAGCAGCTTACTTCGCGACACAGATACGCAGTATTTT. It specifies CASSLLRDTDTQYF. This chain joins TRBV7-8 and TRBJ2-3, with D uncertain. The germline V gene encodes CDR1 SGHVS and CDR2 FQNEAQ. Deletions cut 2 bases from V and 2 bases from J, with 8 bases between. The CDR3 is 14 residues long.

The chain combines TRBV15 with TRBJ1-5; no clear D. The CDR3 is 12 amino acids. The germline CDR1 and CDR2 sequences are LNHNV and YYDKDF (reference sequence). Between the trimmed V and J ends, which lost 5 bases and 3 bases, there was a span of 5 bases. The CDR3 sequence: CATSPLNQPQHF. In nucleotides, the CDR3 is TGTGCCACCAGCCCCCTCAATCAGCCCCAGCATTTT.

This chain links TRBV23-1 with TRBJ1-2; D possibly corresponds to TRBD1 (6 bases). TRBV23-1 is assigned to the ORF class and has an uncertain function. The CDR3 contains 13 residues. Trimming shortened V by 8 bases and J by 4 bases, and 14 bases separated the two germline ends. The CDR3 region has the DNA TGCGCCAGCCGACGGACAGCCTTCTATGGCTACACCTTC. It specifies CASRRTAFYGYTF.